The 7 T cell receptor beta chains reported below all come from one sample, sequenced in a study of cytomegalovirus exposure and HLA in healthy donors. PCR used 60 Vbeta primers and 13 Jbeta primers. Sequencing used immunoSEQ multiplex PCR; TCRdb keeps in-frame clones, though not all of them. The sample includes 90,000 to 120,000 clones, approximately 79% of them seen just once. Material: PBMCs. These receptors originate from a woman in her forties in good health and CMV-seropositive.

The J gene is TRBJ2-7, the V gene TRBV7-9; tentative D call: TRBD2 (5 bases). V shed 5 bases and J shed 3 bases, with 11 bases lying between them. Germline V gene lookup returns CDR1 SEHNR and CDR2 FQNEAQ (reference sequence). This CDR3 region has 13 residues. CDR3: CASSSGTFYEQYF. The DNA of the CDR3 is TGTGCCAGCAGCAGCGGAACCTTCTACGAGCAGTACTTC.

For this clone: The junction departs from the called germline gene at one end, perhaps through a read error. The CDR3, as DNA: TGTGCTAGCAGCTCCCTTGGGGGGGGCCGCAGCGGGGAGCTGTTTTTT. Protein sequence: CASSSLGGGRSGELFF. This rearrangement joins TRBV7-7 to TRBJ2-2, with D perhaps matching TRBD2 (7 bases). The length of the CDR3 is 16 residues. The V gene's germline CDR1 is SSHAT and CDR2 FNYEAQ (reference sequence).

The chain couples TRBV9 to TRBJ1-3; D is unresolved. V was clipped by 0 bases and J by 0 bases, with 7 bases between them. The germline V gene encodes CDR1 SGDLS and CDR2 YYNGEE. The CDR3 is 15 residues long. The CDR3 coding sequence is TGTGCCAGCAGCGTAGTGGCCGACTCTGGAAACACCATATATTTT. Amino acid sequence: CASSVVADSGNTIYF. Filled out from reference TRBV9 and TRBJ1-3, the complete variable domain reads DSGVTQTPKHLITATGQRVTLRCSPRSGDLSVYWYQQSLDQGLQFLIQYYNGEERAKGNILERFSAQQFPDLHSELNLSSLELGDSALYFCASSVVADSGNTIYFGEGSWLTVV.

The rearrangement uses TRBV25-1 and TRBJ1-1; unclear D gene. This CDR3 is built from 14 residues. Trimming took off 1 base at V and 4 bases at J, with 10 bases between the two ends. The germline CDR1 and CDR2 sequences are MGHDK and SYGVNS. The CDR3 is CASSESGFATEAFF. CDR3 nucleotides: TGTGCCAGCAGTGAATCGGGGTTTGCCACTGAAGCTTTCTTT.

CDR3 DNA: TGTGCCAGCAGTGAGGCGGACAAATCCTACGAGCAGTACTTC. It codes for CASSEADKSYEQYF. The rearrangement joins TRBV25-1 to TRBJ2-5; D possibly corresponds to TRBD1 (5 bases). The J call is in doubt because the DNA end fits TRBJ2-7 better. This CDR3 spans 14 amino acids. Per germline, CDR1 MGHDK and CDR2 SYGVNS.

The rearrangement joins TRBV14 to TRBJ1-1, with D possibly TRBD1 on 6 matching bases. The V end lost 3 bases, the J end lost 3 bases, and 14 bases lay between the germline ends. CDR1 is SGHDN, CDR2 FVKESK, per germline. The CDR3 covers 15 residues. The CDR3 sequence is CASSQATGWDTEAFF. For the CDR3, the DNA is TGTGCCAGCAGCCAGGCTACAGGGTGGGACACTGAAGCTTTCTTT.

This clone was detected a few times. The chain couples TRBV6-5 to TRBJ1-1; 7 bases map to TRBD1. Germline lookup yields CDR1 MNHEY and CDR2 SVGAGI. V was clipped by 0 bases and J by 6 bases; unmatched bases: 7. This CDR3 region has 15 residues. In nucleotides, the CDR3 is TGTGCCAGCAGTTACTCGACGTTGGGACAGTCTGAAGCTTTCTTT. Translating gives CASSYSTLGQSEAFF.